A selection of T cell receptor beta chains follows, all from one sample in a study of blood T cell repertoires in COVID-19. Data came from immunoSEQ multiplex PCR; TCRdb stores just in-frame clones and leaves some out. The table shows 160,000 or so clones, with roughly four fifths occurring only once. The sequenced sample consisted of peripheral blood. These receptors were taken from a woman of 80 years or more with acute or convalescent COVID-19. Each CDR3 is given with its conserved first and last residue. Each record gives: clone size, V gene, J gene, D gene, CDR3 DNA, CDR3 protein. The D gene is left open where the match is weak. The size entry is marked missing in some rows and otherwise reads once, few, many or a size class.

abundance: few
v_gene: TRBV5-6
j_gene: TRBJ1-1
d_gene: TRBD1
CDR3nt: TGTGCCAGCAGCTTGGACAGGGGGAACACTGAAGCTTTCTTT
CDR3aa: CASSLDRGNTEAFF

abundance: NA
v_gene: TRBV5-8
j_gene: TRBJ2-5
d_gene: NA
CDR3nt: TGTGCCAGCAGCTTGTTCCAGGGATACCAAGAGACCCAGTACTTC
CDR3aa: CASSLFQGYQETQYF

abundance: NA
v_gene: TRBV24-1
j_gene: TRBJ1-4
d_gene: TRBD1
CDR3nt: TGTGCCACCAGCCCCGGGACAGCGCCCGAAAAACTGTTTTTT
CDR3aa: CATSPGTAPEKLFF

abundance: NA
v_gene: TRBV30
j_gene: TRBJ2-5
d_gene: TRBD1
CDR3nt: TGTGCCTGGAGCCGTGACAGGGGCCGGGAAGAGACCCAGTACTTC
CDR3aa: CAWSRDRGREETQYF

abundance: NA
v_gene: TRBV6-5
j_gene: TRBJ2-2
d_gene: NA
CDR3nt: TGTGCCAGCAGGGTCACAGGGTACACCGGGGAGCTGTTTTTT
CDR3aa: CASRVTGYTGELFF

abundance: NA
v_gene: TRBV7-2
j_gene: TRBJ1-3
d_gene: NA
CDR3nt: TGTGCCAGCAGCTTAAGCTACTCTGGAAACACCATATATTTT
CDR3aa: CASSLSYSGNTIYF

abundance: few
v_gene: TRBV7-9
j_gene: TRBJ1-2
d_gene: TRBD1
CDR3nt: TGTGCCAGCAGCTTAGTCCGAAGGCAGGGGGATAATGGCTACACCTTC
CDR3aa: CASSLVRRQGDNGYTF

abundance: NA
v_gene: TRBV7-2
j_gene: TRBJ1-3
d_gene: NA
CDR3nt: TGTGCCAGCAGCTTATCATGGACAGCCTCTGGAAACACCATATATTTT
CDR3aa: CASSLSWTASGNTIYF

abundance: NA
v_gene: TRBV28
j_gene: TRBJ2-7
d_gene: NA
CDR3nt: TGTGCCAGCACCACGGGGAGTCTTACTCAGCAGTACTTC
CDR3aa: CASTTGSLTQQYF

abundance: once
v_gene: TRBV15
j_gene: TRBJ2-5
d_gene: NA
CDR3nt: TGTGCCACCAGCAGAGATTTACGGGAAGGGGGAGAGACCCAGTACTTC
CDR3aa: CATSRDLREGGETQYF

abundance: NA
v_gene: TRBV27
j_gene: TRBJ1-1
d_gene: NA
CDR3nt: TGTGCCAGCAGTTTGTCCAGGGCGGCTGAAGCTTTCTTT
CDR3aa: CASSLSRAAEAFF

abundance: NA
v_gene: TRBV27
j_gene: TRBJ2-7
d_gene: NA
CDR3nt: TGTGCCAGCAGTGTCAGGGGAGGGGTCTACGAGCAGTACTTC
CDR3aa: CASSVRGGVYEQYF

abundance: NA
v_gene: TRBV29-1
j_gene: TRBJ1-2
d_gene: TRBD1
CDR3nt: TGCAGCGTTGGAGGACAGGGGGCCGGCTATGGCTACACCTTC
CDR3aa: CSVGGQGAGYGYTF

abundance: NA
v_gene: TRBV4-3
j_gene: TRBJ1-2
d_gene: TRBD1
CDR3nt: TGCGCCAGCAGCCAAGATGGGGACAGCCTTGGAGGCTACACCTTC
CDR3aa: CASSQDGDSLGGYTF

abundance: NA
v_gene: TRBV3-1/TRBV3-2
j_gene: TRBJ1-2
d_gene: TRBD1
CDR3nt: TGTGCCAGCAGCCCGGACAGGGGAGTAATTCACTATGGCTACACCTTC
CDR3aa: CASSPDRGVIHYGYTF

abundance: NA
v_gene: TRBV4-2
j_gene: TRBJ2-1
d_gene: NA
CDR3nt: TGTGCCAGCAGCCAATCTAATAGGTGGGTCTCATTCGGGAACAATGAGCAGTTCTTC
CDR3aa: CASSQSNRWVSFGNNEQFF

abundance: NA
v_gene: TRBV9
j_gene: TRBJ1-2
d_gene: NA
CDR3nt: TGTGCCAGCAGCGTAGCTCTGACACAGTATGGCTACACCTTC
CDR3aa: CASSVALTQYGYTF

abundance: once
v_gene: TRBV9
j_gene: TRBJ2-7
d_gene: NA
CDR3nt: TGTGCCAGCAGTATCTTAGCGGGACAGGGTTCCGAGCAGTACTTC
CDR3aa: CASSILAGQGSEQYF

abundance: NA
v_gene: TRBV4-3
j_gene: TRBJ2-3
d_gene: NA
CDR3nt: TGCGCCAGCAGCCAAGAGACAGGGAGGGATACGCAGTATTTT
CDR3aa: CASSQETGRDTQYF

abundance: NA
v_gene: TRBV4-1
j_gene: TRBJ2-3
d_gene: NA
CDR3nt: TGCGCCAGCAGCCAAGATGGAGTGGCAGATACGCAGTATTTT
CDR3aa: CASSQDGVADTQYF

abundance: NA
v_gene: TRBV10-2
j_gene: TRBJ2-7
d_gene: NA
CDR3nt: TGCGCCAGCAGTGAGTCGAATAGGGGATCCTACGAGCAGTACTTC
CDR3aa: CASSESNRGSYEQYF

abundance: once
v_gene: TRBV10-2
j_gene: TRBJ1-6
d_gene: TRBD1
CDR3nt: TGCGCCAGCAGTGAGGGGACAGGGGGTTCACCCCTCCACTTT
CDR3aa: CASSEGTGGSPLHF

abundance: NA
v_gene: TRBV18
j_gene: TRBJ2-1
d_gene: TRBD1
CDR3nt: TGTGCCAGCTCACCACCGTCGGGACAGGGACCCTACAATGAGCAGTTCTTC
CDR3aa: CASSPPSGQGPYNEQFF

abundance: NA
v_gene: TRBV7-2
j_gene: TRBJ1-2
d_gene: TRBD1
CDR3nt: TGTGCCAGCAGCTTAGTCGATCGACAGGGGGTCGGCTACACCTTC
CDR3aa: CASSLVDRQGVGYTF

abundance: NA
v_gene: TRBV5-4
j_gene: TRBJ1-2
d_gene: NA
CDR3nt: TGTGCCAGCAGCAACGCAGGTACGGACAGCTATGGCTACACCTTC
CDR3aa: CASSNAGTDSYGYTF

abundance: NA
v_gene: TRBV12-3/TRBV12-4
j_gene: TRBJ1-1
d_gene: NA
CDR3nt: TGTGCCAGCAGTTTTTTGACAGAAGAAGCTTTCTTT
CDR3aa: CASSFLTEEAFF

abundance: once
v_gene: TRBV27
j_gene: TRBJ2-6
d_gene: TRBD1
CDR3nt: TGTGCCAGCAGTTTAGGGACAGGGGTCCTCTCTGGGGCCAACGTCCTGACTTTC
CDR3aa: CASSLGTGVLSGANVLTF

abundance: NA
v_gene: TRBV7-9
j_gene: TRBJ1-1
d_gene: NA
CDR3nt: TGTGCCAGCAGCTTTAGTGGAGGAGGGTACACTGAAGCTTTCTTT
CDR3aa: CASSFSGGGYTEAFF

abundance: few
v_gene: TRBV19
j_gene: TRBJ2-2
d_gene: NA
CDR3nt: TGTGCCAGTAGTAAAAGCCTGAACACCGGGGAGCTGTTTTTT
CDR3aa: CASSKSLNTGELFF

abundance: NA
v_gene: TRBV27
j_gene: TRBJ2-3
d_gene: TRBD2
CDR3nt: TGTGCCAGCAGTTTAACACGTAGCGGGAGTGGTAATACGCAGTATTTT
CDR3aa: CASSLTRSGSGNTQYF

abundance: NA
v_gene: TRBV5-4
j_gene: TRBJ2-7
d_gene: TRBD1
CDR3nt: TGTGCCAGCAGTCGGAGTCCGGGACAGTTCTACGAGCAGTACTTC
CDR3aa: CASSRSPGQFYEQYF

abundance: NA
v_gene: TRBV9
j_gene: TRBJ1-1
d_gene: NA
CDR3nt: TGTGCCAGCAGCGTAGGATCCGGGGGGAACACTGAAGCTTTCTTT
CDR3aa: CASSVGSGGNTEAFF

abundance: NA
v_gene: TRBV23-1
j_gene: TRBJ1-2
d_gene: NA
CDR3nt: TGCGCCAGCGTACGAACAGGGTTAATTAACTATGGCTACACCTTC
CDR3aa: CASVRTGLINYGYTF

abundance: NA
v_gene: TRBV2
j_gene: TRBJ2-7
d_gene: TRBD2
CDR3nt: TGTGCCAGCAGTTTCGGACTAGACTACGAGCAGTACTTC
CDR3aa: CASSFGLDYEQYF

abundance: NA
v_gene: TRBV29-1
j_gene: TRBJ1-2
d_gene: NA
CDR3nt: TGCAGCGTTGATCTCGAGACAGAGGCATCCTTTTTCTATGGCTACACCTTC
CDR3aa: CSVDLETEASFFYGYTF

abundance: NA
v_gene: TRBV6-5
j_gene: TRBJ1-2
d_gene: NA
CDR3nt: TGTGCCAGCAGTTACATCGGAGATAGATTTAACTATGGCTACACCTTC
CDR3aa: CASSYIGDRFNYGYTF

abundance: NA
v_gene: TRBV4-3
j_gene: TRBJ2-1
d_gene: TRBD2
CDR3nt: TGCGCCAGCAGCCAACTAGCGGGGGGGCCCTATGGCAATGAGCAGTTCTTC
CDR3aa: CASSQLAGGPYGNEQFF

abundance: NA
v_gene: TRBV6-6
j_gene: TRBJ1-5
d_gene: TRBD1
CDR3nt: TGTGCCAGCAGGTCACAGGGGGCTAGCAATCAGCCCCAGCATTTT
CDR3aa: CASRSQGASNQPQHF

abundance: NA
v_gene: TRBV5-6
j_gene: TRBJ2-1
d_gene: NA
CDR3nt: TGTGCCAGCAGCTTGTCGGGTTCCTACAATGAGCAGTTCTTC
CDR3aa: CASSLSGSYNEQFF

abundance: NA
v_gene: TRBV5-1
j_gene: TRBJ1-2
d_gene: NA
CDR3nt: TGCGCCAGCAGCCTGACCGGGGAGTATGGCTACACCTTC
CDR3aa: CASSLTGEYGYTF

abundance: NA
v_gene: TRBV3-1/TRBV3-2
j_gene: TRBJ1-2
d_gene: NA
CDR3nt: TGTGCCAGCAGCCAATCCGACTCCTATGGCTACACCTTC
CDR3aa: CASSQSDSYGYTF

abundance: NA
v_gene: TRBV19
j_gene: TRBJ1-1
d_gene: NA
CDR3nt: TGTGCTATTAGCCGGGGGTCGTACACTGAAGCTTTCTTT
CDR3aa: CAISRGSYTEAFF

abundance: NA
v_gene: TRBV18
j_gene: TRBJ1-6
d_gene: TRBD1
CDR3nt: TGTGCCAGCTCACACAGGACGACAGGGGTTAAGTCACCCCTCCACTTT
CDR3aa: CASSHRTTGVKSPLHF

abundance: NA
v_gene: TRBV5-1
j_gene: TRBJ2-3
d_gene: TRBD1
CDR3nt: TGCGCCAGCTCCAGGACAGGGGGTACAGATACGCAGTATTTT
CDR3aa: CASSRTGGTDTQYF

abundance: NA
v_gene: TRBV28
j_gene: TRBJ2-7
d_gene: TRBD2
CDR3nt: TGTGCCAGCAGTCCAGGACTAGCTTACCCTTTCTACTTC
CDR3aa: CASSPGLAYPFYF